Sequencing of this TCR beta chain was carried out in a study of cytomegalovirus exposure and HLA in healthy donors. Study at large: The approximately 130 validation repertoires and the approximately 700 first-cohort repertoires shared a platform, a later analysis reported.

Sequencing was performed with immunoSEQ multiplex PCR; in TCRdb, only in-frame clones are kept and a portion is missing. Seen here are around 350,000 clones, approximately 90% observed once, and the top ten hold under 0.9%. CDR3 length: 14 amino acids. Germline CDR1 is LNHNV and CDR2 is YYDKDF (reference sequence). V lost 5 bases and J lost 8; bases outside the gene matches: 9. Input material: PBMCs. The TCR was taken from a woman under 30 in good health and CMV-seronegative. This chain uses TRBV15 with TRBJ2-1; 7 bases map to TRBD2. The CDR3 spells CATSVGGTLDEQFF. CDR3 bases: TGTGCCACCAGCGTGGGGGGGACCTTAGATGAGCAGTTCTTC.